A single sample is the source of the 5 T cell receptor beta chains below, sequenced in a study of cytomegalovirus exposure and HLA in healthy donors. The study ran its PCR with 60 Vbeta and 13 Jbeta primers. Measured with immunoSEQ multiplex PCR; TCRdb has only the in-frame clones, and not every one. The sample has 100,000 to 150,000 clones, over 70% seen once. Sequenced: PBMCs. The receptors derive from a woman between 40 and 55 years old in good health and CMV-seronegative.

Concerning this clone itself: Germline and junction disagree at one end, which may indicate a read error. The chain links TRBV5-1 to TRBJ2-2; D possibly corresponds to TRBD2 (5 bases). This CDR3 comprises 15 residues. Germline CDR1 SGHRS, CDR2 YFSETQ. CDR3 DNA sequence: TGCGCCAGCAGCTTCCTGGACCAGTCGACCGGGGAGCCGTTTTTT. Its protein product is CASSFLDQSTGEPFF.

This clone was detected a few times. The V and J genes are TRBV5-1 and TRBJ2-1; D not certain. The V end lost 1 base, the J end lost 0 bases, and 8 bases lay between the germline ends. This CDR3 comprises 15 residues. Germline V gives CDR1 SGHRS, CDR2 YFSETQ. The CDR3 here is CASSLPGSSYNEQFF. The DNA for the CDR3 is TGCGCCAGCAGCTTGCCCGGTAGCTCCTACAATGAGCAGTTCTTC. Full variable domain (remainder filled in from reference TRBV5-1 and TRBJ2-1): KAGVTQTPRYLIKTRGQQVTLSCSPISGHRSVSWYQQTPGQGLQFLFEYFSETQRNKGNFPGRFSGRQFSNSRSEMNVSTLELGDSALYLCASSLPGSSYNEQFFGPGTRLTVL.

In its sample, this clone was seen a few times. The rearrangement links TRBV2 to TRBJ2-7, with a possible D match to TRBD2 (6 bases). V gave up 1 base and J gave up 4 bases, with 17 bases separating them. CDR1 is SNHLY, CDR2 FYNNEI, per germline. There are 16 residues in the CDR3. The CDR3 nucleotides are TGTGCCAGCAGTGAAGTGTTGGGCGGGGACGGTTACGAGCAGTACTTC. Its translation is CASSEVLGGDGYEQYF.

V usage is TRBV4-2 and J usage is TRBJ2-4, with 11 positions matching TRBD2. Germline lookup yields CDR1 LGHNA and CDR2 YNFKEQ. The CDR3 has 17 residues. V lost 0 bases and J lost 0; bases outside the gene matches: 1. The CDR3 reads CASSQDSGGGAKNIQYF. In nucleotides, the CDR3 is TGTGCCAGCAGCCAAGATAGCGGGGGGGGAGCCAAAAACATTCAGTACTTC.

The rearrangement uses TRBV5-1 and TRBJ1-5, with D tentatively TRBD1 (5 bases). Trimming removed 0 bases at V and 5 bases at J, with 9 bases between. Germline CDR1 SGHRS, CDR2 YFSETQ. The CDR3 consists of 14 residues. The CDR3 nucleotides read TGCGCCAGCAGCTTGGTAACAGGTGATCAGCCCCAGCATTTT. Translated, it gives CASSLVTGDQPQHF.